Listed below are T cell receptor beta chains from one sample, sequenced in a study of T-cell reconstitution after alpha-beta-depleted transplantation in children. Via MiXCR, TCRdb re-called the PCR reads, giving one row per CDR3 protein. The sample lists about 350,000 distinct CDR3 sequences; roughly 17% were seen once. Here the sequenced sample was PBMCs, mostly from graft donor cells, taken 360 days after TCRalphabeta/CD19-depleted stem cell transplant. The receptors derive from a male patient between 2 and 15 years old who had a stem cell transplant for acute lymphoblastic leukemia, so the T cells may come from the graft donor. The CDR3 runs from the conserved cysteine through the conserved F or W. The D gene is left open where the match is weak. Size is stated for part of the rows, as once, few or many counts, or as a class when the clone is expanded.

V	J	D	size	CDR3	DNA
TRBV4-1	TRBJ2-5	TRBD1	few	CASSQGWTGQETQYF	TGCGCCAGCAGCCAAGGTTGGACAGGCCAAGAGACCCAGTACTTC
TRBV19	TRBJ1-5	NA	few	CASSMGVHSNQPQHF	TGTGCCAGTAGTATGGGGGTCCATAGCAATCAGCCCCAGCATTTT
TRBV6-2/TRBV6-3	TRBJ2-7	TRBD2	NA	CASSWVRTGGSYEQYF	TGTGCCAGCAGTTGGGTGAGAACGGGAGGGTCCTACGAGCAGTACTTC
TRBV27	TRBJ2-7	TRBD1	NA	CASRRDRGRFLEQYF	TGTGCCAGCAGACGCGACAGGGGAAGATTCCTAGAGCAGTACTTC
TRBV12-3/TRBV12-4	TRBJ2-5	TRBD2	NA	CASRSSTSWPQYF	TGTGCCAGCAGATCCTCGACTAGCTGGCCCCAGTACTTC
TRBV12-3/TRBV12-4	TRBJ1-4	NA	NA	CASSFAGREKLFF	TGTGCCAGCAGTTTTGCAGGGAGGGAAAAACTGTTTTTT
TRBV7-7	TRBJ2-2	NA	NA	CASSGSLILGGDTGELFF	TGTGCTAGCAGCGGCTCATTGATCTTGGGAGGCGACACCGGGGAGCTGTTTTTT
TRBV6-1	TRBJ2-1	NA	NA	CASNDGLSSYNEQFF	TGTGCCAGCAATGACGGACTAAGCTCCTACAATGAGCAGTTCTTC
TRBV4-1	TRBJ1-1	NA	NA	CASSQDAAGPGGTEAFF	TGCGCCAGCAGCCAAGACGCGGCAGGGCCAGGAGGCACTGAAGCTTTCTTT
TRBV29-1	TRBJ2-5	TRBD1	few	CSVEGQSPQETQYF	TGCAGCGTTGAGGGACAGAGCCCCCAAGAGACCCAGTACTTC
TRBV6-2/TRBV6-3	TRBJ2-7	NA	few	CASSSLPGPTYEQYF	TGTGCCAGCAGTTCGCTGCCGGGACCCACCTACGAGCAGTACTTC
TRBV4-1	TRBJ1-4	TRBD1	few	CASSQGTGTGVFIANEKLFF	TGCGCCAGCAGCCAAGGGACCGGGACAGGGGTATTTATCGCTAATGAAAAACTGTTTTTT
TRBV19	TRBJ1-1	NA	NA	CASSRRTGTEAFF	TGTGCCAGTAGTAGAAGGACTGGCACTGAAGCTTTCTTT
TRBV4-1	TRBJ2-1	NA	NA	CASSPWLAGEQFF	TGCGCCAGCAGCCCCTGGCTAGCAGGTGAGCAGTTCTTC
TRBV5-1	TRBJ2-2	TRBD1	NA	CASSTGTGNTGELFF	TGCGCCAGCAGCACCGGGACAGGGAACACCGGGGAGCTGTTTTTT
TRBV20-1	TRBJ2-7	NA	many	CSAIPKSFYEQYF	TGCAGTGCTATTCCAAAATCTTTCTACGAGCAGTACTTC
TRBV28	TRBJ2-4	NA	NA	CASSLGSAKNIQYF	TGTGCCAGCAGTTTGGGCTCGGCCAAAAACATTCAGTACTTC
TRBV15	TRBJ2-7	NA	NA	CATSRVYAGSSYEQYF	TGTGCCACCAGCAGAGTTTATGCAGGGTCGTCCTACGAGCAGTACTTC
TRBV5-5	TRBJ2-3	TRBD2	few	CASSLARVTSGRDTQYF	TGTGCCAGCAGCTTGGCCAGGGTTACTAGCGGGAGAGATACGCAGTATTTT
TRBV12-3/TRBV12-4	TRBJ2-3	NA	few	CASSFLLNTQYF	TGTGCCAGCAGTTTCCTTCTAAATACGCAGTATTTT
TRBV7-2	TRBJ1-4	NA	NA	CASSLGWQTNEKLFF	TGTGCCAGCAGCTTGGGGTGGCAAACTAATGAAAAACTGTTTTTT
TRBV29-1	TRBJ2-7	NA	NA	CSVEDPPDEQYF	TGCAGCGTTGAAGATCCGCCAGACGAGCAGTACTTC
TRBV29-1	TRBJ2-1	NA	few	CSVSGILYNEQFF	TGCAGCGTTTCCGGCATTCTATACAATGAGCAGTTCTTC
TRBV14	TRBJ2-3	NA	NA	CASSQLQGGRDTDTQYF	TGTGCCAGCAGCCAATTACAAGGGGGAAGGGACACAGATACGCAGTATTTT
TRBV7-2	TRBJ2-3	TRBD2	many	CASSLAGLGNTDTQYF	TGTGCCAGCAGCTTAGCCGGACTAGGGAACACAGATACGCAGTATTTT
TRBV12-3/TRBV12-4	TRBJ2-5	NA	NA	CASSLAQPSLGQETQYF	TGTGCCAGCAGTTTAGCCCAGCCATCTCTAGGGCAAGAGACCCAGTACTTC
TRBV4-1	TRBJ2-5	NA	NA	CASSQVGFAAQETQYF	TGCGCCAGCAGCCAAGTGGGGTTTGCGGCCCAAGAGACCCAGTACTTC
TRBV29-1	TRBJ2-7	TRBD1	many	CSAGAAGQASSYEQYF	TGCAGCGCCGGGGCAGCAGGACAGGCTAGCTCCTACGAGCAGTACTTC
TRBV18	TRBJ1-4	NA	NA	CASSPNRQFSTNEKLFF	TGTGCCAGCTCACCAAACCGACAATTCTCAACTAATGAAAAACTGTTTTTT
TRBV5-6	TRBJ1-1	NA	NA	CASSRPPWHTEAFF	TGTGCCAGCAGCCGTCCCCCTTGGCACACTGAAGCTTTCTTT
TRBV25-1	TRBJ1-1	TRBD1	NA	CASSEYGRGTAFF	TGTGCCAGCAGTGAATATGGCAGGGGGACAGCTTTCTTT
TRBV5-1	TRBJ2-5	NA	few	CASSLALQGEETQYF	TGCGCCAGCAGCTTGGCTCTACAGGGAGAAGAGACCCAGTACTTC
TRBV6-4	TRBJ2-4	TRBD2	few	CASRTRLTSGRALAKNIQYF	TGTGCCAGCAGGACCCGCCTAACTAGCGGGAGGGCCCTCGCCAAAAACATTCAGTACTTC
TRBV7-2	TRBJ1-1	NA	few	CASSPRSTGNTEAFF	TGTGCCAGCAGCCCCCGCTCGACCGGGAACACTGAAGCTTTCTTT
TRBV9	TRBJ1-2	TRBD1	few	CASSVENRGRNYGYTF	TGTGCCAGCAGCGTAGAGAACAGGGGGCGGAACTATGGCTACACCTTC
TRBV20-1	TRBJ2-1	NA	NA	CSARTTGVGSYNEQFF	TGCAGTGCTAGAACCACGGGGGTTGGATCCTACAATGAGCAGTTCTTC
TRBV12-3/TRBV12-4	TRBJ2-4	NA	NA	CASSLGGFAKNIQYF	TGTGCCAGCAGTTTAGGTGGTTTTGCCAAAAACATTCAGTACTTC
TRBV30	TRBJ2-1	TRBD2	many	CAHGTGGYNEQFF	TGTGCCCACGGAACGGGAGGGTACAATGAGCAGTTCTTC
TRBV5-5	TRBJ1-1	NA	few	CASSLWGFKGNTEAFF	TGTGCCAGCAGCCTTTGGGGTTTCAAAGGGAACACTGAAGCTTTCTTT
TRBV29-1	TRBJ2-7	NA	few	CSVALRQDSYEQYF	TGCAGCGTTGCTCTTCGACAGGATTCCTACGAGCAGTACTTC
TRBV24-1	TRBJ2-1	NA	NA	CATSDSTSPMSSYNEQFF	TGTGCCACCAGTGATTCTACTAGTCCTATGAGCTCCTACAATGAGCAGTTCTTC
TRBV5-1	TRBJ2-1	NA	NA	CASSLEVGYNEQFF	TGCGCCAGCAGCTTGGAAGTGGGGTACAATGAGCAGTTCTTC
TRBV12-5	TRBJ2-3	NA	medium-sized	CASGYTDTQYF	TGTGCTAGTGGTTACACAGATACGCAGTATTTT